The 3 T cell receptor beta chains presented below share a single source sample, sequenced in a study of blood T cell repertoires in COVID-19. Here immunoSEQ multiplex PCR was the method, and the copy in TCRdb shows in-frame clones only, minus some. The sample has roughly 380,000 clones, about 90% seen once. The sample taken for sequencing was PBMCs or T cells enriched from blood (not recorded which). These receptors were taken from a woman under 40 who had been exposed to COVID-19.

The V gene is TRBV21-1, the J gene TRBJ2-3; the table's D call, TRBD1, has no DNA check behind it. TRBV21-1 is reported as a pseudogene. The CDR3 consists of 16 residues. The CDR3 coding sequence is TGTGCCAGCAGCAAGGGGTGCAGGGTCAGGACAGATACGCAGTATTTT. This encodes CASSKGCRVRTDTQYF.

V gene TRBV7-8 combines with J gene TRBJ1-5; 10 bases match TRBD1. This CDR3 has 18 residues. Germline assignment: CDR1 SGHVS and CDR2 FQNEAQ. Germline trimming cut 6 bases from V and 4 bases from J; bases unmatched to any gene: 15. CDR3 sequence reads: CASRSTGSGTGANQPQHF. CDR3 in DNA: TGTGCCAGCAGGTCAACCGGCTCCGGGACAGGGGCAAATCAGCCCCAGCATTTT.

This clone came up a few times. The rearrangement joins TRBV28 to TRBJ1-1; TRBD1 agrees at 7 bases. V lost 6 bases and J lost 5; bases outside the gene matches: 12. This CDR3 region has 15 residues. The germline V gene has CDR1 MDHEN and CDR2 SYDVKM. CDR3 DNA: TGTGCCAGCAGCCAGTCACTGACAGGGAGAACTGAAGCTTTCTTT. This sequence encodes CASSQSLTGRTEAFF.